The 2 T cell receptor beta chains reported below all come from one sample, sequenced in a study of cytomegalovirus exposure and HLA in healthy donors (dated by TCRdb to about 2017). Receptor amplification or capture employed the immunoSEQ multiplex PCR assay. The clones in this table, taken by TCRdb from immuneACCESS, are in-frame only. Not every clone is retained; where verified, under half of the shortfall comes from an unresolved V gene, and the cause of the rest is unknown. In this sample the table shows roughly 150,000 clones, around nine tenths of which occur a single time. The ten biggest clones cover 8.7% of the sample. What was sequenced was PBMCs. The receptors originated from a man between 18 and 35 years old in good health and CMV-seropositive.

This sequence joins TRBV27 and TRBJ2-1; TRBD2 agrees at 8 bases. CDR1 MNHEY and CDR2 SMNVEV come from the germline V gene (reference sequence). CDR3 length equals 14 residues. The V gene end was trimmed by 0 bases and the J gene end by 10 bases; junction bases not matched to a gene: 5. DNA of the CDR3: TGTGCCAGCAGTTTATCCCCCGTAGCGGGAGAGCAGTTCTTC. It encodes CASSLSPVAGEQFF.

The chain uses TRBV13 and TRBJ2-7, with 7 bases fitting TRBD1. The junction had 2 bases not matched to a gene; V was cut back by 0 bases and J by 3 bases. Looked up from germline, CDR1 is PRHDT and CDR2 is FYEKMQ (reference sequence). The CDR3 consists of 14 residues. CDR3 bases: TGTGCCAGCAGCTTAGGGAGGGACAGCTACGAGCAGTACTTC. It codes for CASSLGRDSYEQYF.